Listed below are T cell receptor beta chains from one sample, sequenced in a study of cytomegalovirus exposure and HLA in healthy donors. The method was immunoSEQ multiplex PCR; TCRdb's version includes in-frame clones alone and lacks a portion of them. The sample has approximately 210,000 clones, over 80% seen once. The sequencing sample was made of PBMCs. These receptors came from a man younger than 45 in good health and CMV-seronegative. The CDR3 runs from the conserved cysteine through the conserved F or W. Fields, in order: clone size, D gene, J gene, V gene, CDR3 DNA, CDR3 protein. The D gene is left open where the match is weak. Clone size is given for some rows only: seen once, a few or many times, or a class if the clone is expanded.

abundance: .
d_gene: TRBD2
j_gene: TRBJ2-5
v_gene: TRBV11-2
CDR3nt: TGTGCCAGCAGCACCAGACTAGCGGGGGGGCCGGGGACCCAGTACTTC
CDR3aa: CASSTRLAGGPGTQYF

abundance: .
d_gene: .
j_gene: TRBJ1-6
v_gene: TRBV7-9
CDR3nt: TGTGCCAGCAGCTTCGGTAATTCACCCCTCCACTTT
CDR3aa: CASSFGNSPLHF

abundance: .
d_gene: TRBD1
j_gene: TRBJ1-3
v_gene: TRBV7-9
CDR3nt: TGTGCCAGCAGCACCGACAGGGTACCACCTGGAAACACCATATATTTT
CDR3aa: CASSTDRVPPGNTIYF

abundance: .
d_gene: TRBD1
j_gene: TRBJ1-2
v_gene: TRBV7-9
CDR3nt: TGTGCCAGCAGCTTAGTCATAGGGGGCTACGGCTACACCTTC
CDR3aa: CASSLVIGGYGYTF

abundance: .
d_gene: TRBD2
j_gene: TRBJ2-1
v_gene: TRBV6-6
CDR3nt: TGTGCCAGCAGCCCGGGACTAGCGGGTTATGAGCAGTTCTTC
CDR3aa: CASSPGLAGYEQFF

abundance: once
d_gene: .
j_gene: TRBJ1-5
v_gene: TRBV6-5
CDR3nt: TGTGCCAGCAGACCCGACAGGAGAACGAATCAGCCCCAGCATTTT
CDR3aa: CASRPDRRTNQPQHF

abundance: once
d_gene: TRBD2
j_gene: TRBJ2-1
v_gene: TRBV5-4
CDR3nt: TGTGCCAGCAGCCGGGGGGGGGCTAGCGGGTACAATGAGCAGTTCTTC
CDR3aa: CASSRGGASGYNEQFF

abundance: .
d_gene: TRBD2
j_gene: TRBJ2-7
v_gene: TRBV27
CDR3nt: TGTGCCAACAGTTTACTTCCTAGCGGGACCTACGAGCAGTACTTC
CDR3aa: CANSLLPSGTYEQYF

abundance: .
d_gene: .
j_gene: TRBJ2-2
v_gene: TRBV15
CDR3nt: TGTGCCACCAGCCCGACCAGGGCGCTGATCACCGGGGAGCTGTTTTTT
CDR3aa: CATSPTRALITGELFF

abundance: .
d_gene: .
j_gene: TRBJ1-2
v_gene: TRBV13
CDR3nt: TGTGCCAGCAGCTCATACGGACAGTATGGCTACACCTTC
CDR3aa: CASSSYGQYGYTF

abundance: .
d_gene: .
j_gene: TRBJ1-2
v_gene: TRBV4-2
CDR3nt: TGTGCCAGCAGCCAAGATTGGAGGGACTATGGCTACACCTTC
CDR3aa: CASSQDWRDYGYTF

abundance: .
d_gene: .
j_gene: TRBJ1-5
v_gene: TRBV4-2
CDR3nt: TGTGCCAGCAGCCAAGAGAGGGATCCCATCTTCCCCCAGCATTTT
CDR3aa: CASSQERDPIFPQHF

abundance: .
d_gene: .
j_gene: TRBJ1-5
v_gene: TRBV28
CDR3nt: TGTGCCAGCAGAACGGGGGGCCAGCCCCAGCATTTT
CDR3aa: CASRTGGQPQHF

abundance: few
d_gene: TRBD2
j_gene: TRBJ2-1
v_gene: TRBV25-1
CDR3nt: TGTGCCAGCAGTGTGGTAGCGGGGGGGCGTAATGAGCAGTTCTTC
CDR3aa: CASSVVAGGRNEQFF

abundance: .
d_gene: .
j_gene: TRBJ2-1
v_gene: TRBV9
CDR3nt: TGTGCCAGCAGCGTCACTGGAGTGGCCTACAATGAGCAGTTCTTC
CDR3aa: CASSVTGVAYNEQFF

abundance: .
d_gene: TRBD1
j_gene: TRBJ1-4
v_gene: TRBV4-2
CDR3nt: TGTGCCAGCAGGAACAGGGGGGGTAATGAAAAACTGTTTTTT
CDR3aa: CASRNRGGNEKLFF